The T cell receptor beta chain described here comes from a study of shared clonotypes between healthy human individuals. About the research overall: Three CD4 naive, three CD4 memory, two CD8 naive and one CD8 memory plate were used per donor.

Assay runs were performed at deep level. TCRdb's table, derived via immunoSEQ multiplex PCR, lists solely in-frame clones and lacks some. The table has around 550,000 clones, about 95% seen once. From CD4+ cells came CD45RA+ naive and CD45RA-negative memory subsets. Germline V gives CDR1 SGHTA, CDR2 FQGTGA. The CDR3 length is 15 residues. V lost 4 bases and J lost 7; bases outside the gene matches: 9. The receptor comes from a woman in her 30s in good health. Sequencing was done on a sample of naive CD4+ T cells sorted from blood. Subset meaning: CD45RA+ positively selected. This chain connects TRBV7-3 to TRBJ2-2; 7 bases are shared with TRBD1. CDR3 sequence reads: CASSSQQGKGGELFF. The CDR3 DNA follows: TGTGCCAGCAGCTCCCAACAGGGGAAAGGCGGGGAGCTGTTTTTT.